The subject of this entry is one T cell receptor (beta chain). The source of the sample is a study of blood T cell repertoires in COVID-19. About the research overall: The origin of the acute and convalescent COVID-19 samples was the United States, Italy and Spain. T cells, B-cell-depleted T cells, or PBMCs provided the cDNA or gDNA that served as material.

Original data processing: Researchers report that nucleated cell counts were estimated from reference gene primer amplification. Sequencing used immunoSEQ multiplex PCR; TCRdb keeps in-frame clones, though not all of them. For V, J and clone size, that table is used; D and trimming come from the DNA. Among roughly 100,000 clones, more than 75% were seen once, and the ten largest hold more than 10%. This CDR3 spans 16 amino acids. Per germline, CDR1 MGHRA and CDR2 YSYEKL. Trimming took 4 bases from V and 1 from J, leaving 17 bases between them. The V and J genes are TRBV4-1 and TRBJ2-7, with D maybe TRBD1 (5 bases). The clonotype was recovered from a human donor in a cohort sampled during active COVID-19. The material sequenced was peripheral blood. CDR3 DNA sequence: TGCGCCAGCAGCCTTGCCGCGGTGGACATTTCCTACGAGCAGTACTTC. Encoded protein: CASSLAAVDISYEQYF.